The 12 T cell receptor beta chains reported below all come from one sample, sequenced in a study of regulatory T cells in long-lasting Graves disease. Construction of the TCR beta libraries employed iRepertoire HTBI primers in conjunction with Arm-PCR of CDR3 regions. MiXCR, run by TCRdb on the multiplex PCR reads, gives a single entry per CDR3 protein. The data hold about 540,000 distinct CDR3 sequences, with approximately 12% observed a single time. The time point is: newly diagnosed GD, antithyroid drugs for less than 3 months. With RNA extracted from PBMCs as input, the TCR library was made. The data were also submitted as part of a second study, on T cells in Graves' hyperthyroidism and ophthalmopathy.

Sequenced material: peripheral blood mononuclear cells (PBMCs), taken at new diagnosis, from a patient treated with antithyroid drugs. These receptors were collected from a man aged 25 to 40 with Graves disease.

There are a few counts of this clonotype. A much larger clone differs from this one at a single base, so this may be a read error. J is TRBJ1-1 and V is TRBV12-3 or TRBV12-4; D ambiguous. The CDR3 totals 14 residues. V dropped 4 bases and J dropped 1 base, with 10 bases sitting between them. CDR3 in amino acids: CASSSLWPNTEAFF. The DNA for the CDR3 is TGTGCCAGCAGTTCACTCTGGCCGAACACTGAAGCTTTCTTT.

The table lists this clonotype with many counts. J is TRBJ2-1 and V is TRBV10-3, with 11 bases fitting TRBD2. The CDR3 length is 16 residues. Germline lookup yields CDR1 ENHRY and CDR2 SYGVKD. V shed 1 base and J 8 bases; nucleotides not matched to a gene: 7. The CDR3 DNA is TGTGCCATCAGTGAGTTTACTAGCGGGAGTGGCGATGAGCAGTTCTTC. Residues: CAISEFTSGSGDEQFF.

The chain is built from TRBV15 and TRBJ2-1; 10 bases align to TRBD1. The CDR3 has 17 residues. From germline, CDR1 is LNHNV and CDR2 YYDKDF (reference sequence). V lost 1 base, J lost 7 bases, and 10 bases stayed unmatched. In nucleotides, the CDR3 is TGTGCCACCAGCAGAGGCTTAGGACAGGGGGTGTGGAATGAGCAGTTCTTC. Residues: CATSRGLGQGVWNEQFF.

The DNA of the CDR3 is TGCAGTGCTAGAGATCGGGACAGGTCGGGCTATGGCTACACCTTC. Amino acids: CSARDRDRSGYGYTF. This chain links TRBV20-1 with TRBJ1-2; TRBD1 aligns across 8 bases. The germline CDR1 and CDR2 sequences are DFQATT and SNEGSKA (reference sequence). The V segment lost 0 bases and the J segment 4 bases; nucleotides outside the gene matches: 7. This CDR3 is built from 15 residues.

This clonotype was observed many times. The V and J genes are TRBV20-1 and TRBJ2-3; D unresolved. Germline V gene lookup returns CDR1 DFQATT and CDR2 SNEGSKA (reference sequence). V lost 3 bases and J lost 5, with 9 bases in between. The CDR3 covers 12 residues. The CDR3, as DNA: TGCAGTGCTAGGCTGAACGGAGATACGCAGTATTTT. Residues: CSARLNGDTQYF.

This clonotype was detected ten times or more. The rearrangement uses TRBV2 and TRBJ2-4; D perhaps matches TRBD2 (6 bases). The CDR3 covers 15 residues. The germline V gene has CDR1 SNHLY and CDR2 FYNNEI. Trimming took 8 bases from V and 3 from J, leaving 17 bases between them. As DNA, the CDR3 is TGTGCCAGCGTGCCCATCTCCGGGGGCAAAAACATTCAGTACTTC. This sequence encodes CASVPISGGKNIQYF.

In the case of this clonotype: The junction shows a germline mismatch at one end, possibly a read error. The CDR3 sequence is CTWTGWNEQFF. DNA for the CDR3: TGTACCTGGACAGGCTGGAATGAGCAGTTCTTC. The gene calls are TRBV30 and TRBJ2-1, with 7 bases matching TRBD1. There are 11 residues in the CDR3. Germline CDR1 is GTSNPN and CDR2 is SVGIG (reference sequence).

The sample holds a few counts of this clonotype. Here the CDR3 reads CAWNAGGYEQYF. The CDR3 DNA is TGTGCCTGGAACGCAGGCGGGTACGAGCAGTACTTC. The chain couples TRBV30 to TRBJ2-7, with D possibly being TRBD2 (5 bases). The CDR3 spans 12 residues. In germline, CDR1 is GTSNPN, CDR2 SVGIG (reference sequence). V was pared by 4 bases and J by 4 bases, with 11 bases between.

The chain carries TRBV29-1 and TRBJ2-7, with TRBD1 matching 10 bases. The J segment lost 6 bases and the V segment lost 6 bases, leaving 2 bases of the junction unmatched. CDR1 SQVTM and CDR2 ANQGSEA come from the germline V gene. This CDR3 has 11 residues. The CDR3: CSVGQGGEQYF. DNA for the CDR3: TGCAGCGTCGGACAGGGGGGCGAGCAGTACTTC.

As to this clonotype: With a much larger clone just one base away, this may be a read error. The CDR3 protein is CSAHPGEYEKLFF. The CDR3 DNA sequence: TGCAGTGCTCATCCCGGGGAATATGAAAAACTGTTTTTT. The J gene is TRBJ1-4, the V gene TRBV20-1; D is uncertain. The CDR3 totals 13 residues. Germline values: CDR1 DFQATT, CDR2 SNEGSKA (reference sequence). The V and J ends lost 5 bases and 6 bases respectively, with 13 bases between them.

This clonotype was counted a few times. The junction and the germline gene differ at one end; a read error may be behind it. The genes are TRBV30 and TRBJ1-2, with 9 bases aligning to TRBD1. Germline CDR1 is GTSNPN and CDR2 is SVGIG (reference sequence). CDR3 size: 13 residues. The CDR3 region is CGWSAGTGQGYTF. In DNA, the CDR3 is TGTGGCTGGAGCGCCGGGACAGGGCAGGGCTACACCTTC. Full variable domain (remainder filled in from reference TRBV30 and TRBJ1-2): SQTIHQWPATLVQPVGSPLSLECTVEGTSNPNLYWYRQAAGRGLQLLFYSVGIGQISSEVPQNLSASRPQDRQFILSSKKLLLSDSGFYLCGWSAGTGQGYTFGSGTRLTVV.

V usage is TRBV7-6 and J usage is TRBJ2-7; 8 nucleotides agree with TRBD2. The CDR3 contains 16 residues. Germline V CDR1 and CDR2: SGHVS, FNYEAQ. Losses at the gene ends were 5 bases for V and 6 bases for J; bases not matched to a gene: 15. CDR3 sequence: CASSLESSGSGCEQYF. Here the CDR3 DNA reads TGTGCCAGCAGCCTTGAATCTAGCGGGTCCGGCTGCGAGCAGTACTTC.